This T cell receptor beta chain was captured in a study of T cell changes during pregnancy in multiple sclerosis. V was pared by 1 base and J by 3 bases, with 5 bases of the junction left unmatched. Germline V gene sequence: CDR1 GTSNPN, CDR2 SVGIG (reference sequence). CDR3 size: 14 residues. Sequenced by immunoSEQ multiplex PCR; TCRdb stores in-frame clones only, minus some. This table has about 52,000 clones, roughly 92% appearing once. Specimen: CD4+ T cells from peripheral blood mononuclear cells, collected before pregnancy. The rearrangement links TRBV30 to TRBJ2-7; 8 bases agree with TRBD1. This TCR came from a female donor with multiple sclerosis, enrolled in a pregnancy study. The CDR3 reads CAWSDTGGGYEQYF. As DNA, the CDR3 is TGTGCCTGGAGTGATACAGGGGGAGGCTACGAGCAGTACTTC.